Shown below are 15 T cell receptor beta chains from a single sample sequenced in a study of blood T cell repertoires in COVID-19. Sequencing was performed with immunoSEQ multiplex PCR; in TCRdb, only in-frame clones are kept and a portion is missing. This sample carries 75,000 to 100,000 clones, around 87% of them seen once, and the ten largest clones take nearly 20%. The specimen sequenced was peripheral blood. Source of these receptors: a human donor in a cohort sampled during active COVID-19.

V gene TRBV19 combines with J gene TRBJ2-5; 11 nucleotides match TRBD2. The CDR3 contains 17 residues. With V trimmed by 6 bases and J by 2 bases, 11 bases remained unmatched. Germline CDR1 is LNHDA and CDR2 is SQIVND (reference sequence). CDR3 bases: TGTGCCAGTAGCACATTCGCCGGGACTAGCGGACAAGAGACCCAGTACTTC. The encoded protein is CASSTFAGTSGQETQYF.

The gene calls are TRBV28 and TRBJ2-1; D ambiguous. This CDR3 is built from 12 residues. The V and J ends lost 6 bases and 10 bases respectively, with 13 bases between them. The V gene's germline CDR1 is MDHEN and CDR2 SYDVKM. CDR3 sequence reads: CASSFSFGEQFF. CDR3 in DNA: TGTGCCAGCAGCTTCTCCTTCGGGGAGCAGTTCTTC. The variable domain in full, completed from reference TRBV28 and TRBJ2-1, reads DVKVTQSSRYLVKRTGEKVFLECVQDMDHENMFWYRQDPGLGLRLIYFSYDVKMKEKGDIPEGYSVSREKKERFSLILESASTNQTSMYLCASSFSFGEQFFGPGTRLTVL.

The rearrangement links TRBV6-5 to TRBJ1-6; TRBD1 aligns across 8 bases. Germline trimming cut 0 bases from V and 7 bases from J; bases unmatched to any gene: 2. The CDR3 runs 15 residues. CDR1 is MNHEY, CDR2 SVGAGI, per germline. Here the CDR3 DNA reads TGTGCCAGCAGTTACTCGTACAGGGGGAATTCACCCCTCCACTTT. It yields the protein CASSYSYRGNSPLHF.

The chain employs TRBV7-2 and TRBJ2-1, with D perhaps TRBD2 (6 bases). The CDR3 has 15 amino acids. The V end was cut by 5 bases, the J end by 7 bases, with 18 bases between. CDR1 is SGHTA and CDR2 is FQGNSA in the germline V gene. This CDR3 is CASSPVGLLTNEQFF. CDR3 DNA: TGTGCCAGCAGCCCCGTGGGACTCCTCACGAATGAGCAGTTCTTC. Looking up the rest from reference TRBV7-2 and TRBJ2-1 gives the full variable domain: GAGVSQSPSNKVTEKGKDVELRCDPISGHTALYWYRQSLGQGLEFLIYFQGNSAPDKSGLPSDRFSAERTGGSVSTLTIQRTQQEDSAVYLCASSPVGLLTNEQFFGPGTRLTVL.

The chain joins TRBV6-5 to TRBJ2-5; 11 bases agree with TRBD2. The germline V gene has CDR1 MNHEY and CDR2 SVGAGI. The ends lost 8 bases at V and 1 base at J; junction bases unmatched: 3. The CDR3 is 14 residues long. CDR3 protein: CASGGLAAQETQYF. The CDR3 DNA reads TGTGCCAGCGGGGGACTAGCGGCCCAAGAGACCCAGTACTTC.

The V gene is TRBV2, the J gene TRBJ2-5; TRBD1 agrees at 8 bases. Per germline, CDR1 SNHLY and CDR2 FYNNEI. This CDR3 has 15 residues. V shed 4 bases and J 5 bases; nucleotides not matched to a gene: 9. This CDR3 is CASSAQDRVSETQYF. The CDR3 DNA follows: TGTGCCAGCAGTGCCCAGGACAGGGTGTCGGAGACCCAGTACTTC.

J is TRBJ1-1 and V is TRBV27; possibly TRBD1 for D (5 bases). Trimming removed 2 bases from V and 10 bases from J, with 14 bases in between. This CDR3 has 13 amino acids. Germline CDR1 MNHEY, CDR2 SMNVEV (reference sequence). The CDR3 here is CASSLGQGASAFF. The DNA for the CDR3 is TGTGCCAGCAGTTTAGGGCAGGGCGCCTCAGCTTTCTTT.

This chain uses TRBV7-6 with TRBJ2-2; D gene ambiguous. The length of the CDR3 is 12 residues. Germline CDR1 SGHVS, CDR2 FNYEAQ. V was shortened by 3 bases and J by 5 bases, with 4 bases between the two germline ends. The CDR3 coding sequence is TGTGCCAGCAGCTTCCAGACCGGGGAGCTGTTTTTT. Its protein product is CASSFQTGELFF.

The rearrangement joins TRBV9 to TRBJ2-2; 8 nucleotides match TRBD1. Germline CDR1 and CDR2: SGDLS and YYNGEE. The CDR3 sequence is 14 residues long. V dropped 3 bases and J dropped 6; count of bases not matched to a gene: 4. The CDR3 coding sequence is TGTGCCAGCAGCGGATACAGGGGGGCCGGGGAGCTGTTTTTT. It translates to CASSGYRGAGELFF.

The chain recombines TRBV29-1 with TRBJ2-7; TRBD1 agrees at 7 bases. The V gene's germline CDR1 is SQVTM and CDR2 ANQGSEA. This CDR3 has 13 amino acids. V shed 5 bases and J 0 bases; nucleotides not matched to a gene: 4. The CDR3 region is CSVSRTGSYEQYF. CDR3 sequence (DNA): TGCAGCGTTTCCCGGACAGGCTCCTACGAGCAGTACTTC.

J is TRBJ2-3 and V is TRBV5-1; D unclear. V lost 3 bases, J lost 0 bases, and 5 bases lay in between. CDR3 size: 13 residues. Looked up from germline, CDR1 is SGHRS and CDR2 is YFSETQ. The CDR3 loop reads CASSSPSTDTQYF. The DNA for the CDR3 is TGCGCCAGCAGCTCCCCGAGCACAGATACGCAGTATTTT.

CDR3 loop: CASSLGALNRGDTQYF. The CDR3 bases are TGTGCCAGCAGCTTAGGGGCGTTAAACAGGGGAGATACGCAGTATTTT. The rearrangement links TRBV5-6 to TRBJ2-3, with 7 bases that match TRBD1. Germline CDR1 SGHDT, CDR2 YYEEEE. The CDR3 is 16 amino acids. The trim removed 2 bases at V and 5 bases at J, leaving 11 bases unmatched.

V and J are TRBV4-2 and TRBJ2-1, with D perhaps TRBD2 (6 bases). V lost 0 bases, J lost 1 base, and 13 bases lay in between. CDR1 is LGHNA, CDR2 YNFKEQ, per germline. There are 17 residues in the CDR3. The DNA for the CDR3 is TGTGCCAGCAGCCAAGATGCGGGAAGACATTCCTACAATGAGCAGTTCTTC. Translating gives CASSQDAGRHSYNEQFF.

This chain connects TRBV6-6 to TRBJ1-3, with D unclear. Germline-derived CDR1 and CDR2 are MNHNY and SVGAGI (reference sequence). This CDR3 spans 12 amino acids. The V gene lost 6 bases and the J gene lost 3 bases, with 6 bases spanning the gap. CDR3 residues: CASRTDGNTIYF. The DNA of the CDR3 is TGTGCCAGCAGGACTGATGGAAACACCATATATTTT.

Only one count was recorded for this clone. V is TRBV9 and J is TRBJ1-5, with a tentative D call TRBD1 (5 bases). CDR3 size: 14 residues. From germline, CDR1 is SGDLS and CDR2 YYNGEE. V was cut by 0 bases and J by 6 bases, with 10 bases left in between. The DNA for the CDR3 is TGTGCCAGCAGCGTAGGCTGGGGGGGTCAGCCCCAGCATTTT. This sequence encodes CASSVGWGGQPQHF.